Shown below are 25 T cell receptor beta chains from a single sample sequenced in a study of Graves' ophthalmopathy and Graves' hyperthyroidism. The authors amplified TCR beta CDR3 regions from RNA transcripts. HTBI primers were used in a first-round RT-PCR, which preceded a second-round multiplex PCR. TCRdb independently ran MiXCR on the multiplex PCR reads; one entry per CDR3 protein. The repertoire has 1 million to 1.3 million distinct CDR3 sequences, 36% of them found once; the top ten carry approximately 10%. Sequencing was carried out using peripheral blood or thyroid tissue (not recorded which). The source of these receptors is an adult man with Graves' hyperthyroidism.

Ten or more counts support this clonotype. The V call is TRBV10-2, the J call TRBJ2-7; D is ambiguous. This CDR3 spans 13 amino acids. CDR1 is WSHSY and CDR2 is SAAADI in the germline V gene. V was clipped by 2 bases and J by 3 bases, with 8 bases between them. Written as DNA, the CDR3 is TGCGCCAGCAGTGAGAAAAAGTACTACGAGCAGTACTTC. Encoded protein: CASSEKKYYEQYF.

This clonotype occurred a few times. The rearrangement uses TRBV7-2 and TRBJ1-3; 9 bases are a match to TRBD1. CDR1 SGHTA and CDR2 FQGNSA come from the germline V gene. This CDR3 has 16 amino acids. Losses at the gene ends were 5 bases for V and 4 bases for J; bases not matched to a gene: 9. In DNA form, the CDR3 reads TGTGCCAGCAGCCCAGTCGGGACAGGGCCCGGAAACACCATATATTTT. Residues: CASSPVGTGPGNTIYF.

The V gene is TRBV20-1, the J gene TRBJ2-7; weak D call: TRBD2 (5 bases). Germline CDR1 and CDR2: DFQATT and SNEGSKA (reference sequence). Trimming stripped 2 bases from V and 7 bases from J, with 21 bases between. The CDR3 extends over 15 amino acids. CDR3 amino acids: CSARPDARESGEQYF. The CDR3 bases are TGCAGTGCTAGACCAGACGCAAGGGAGTCCGGGGAGCAGTACTTC.

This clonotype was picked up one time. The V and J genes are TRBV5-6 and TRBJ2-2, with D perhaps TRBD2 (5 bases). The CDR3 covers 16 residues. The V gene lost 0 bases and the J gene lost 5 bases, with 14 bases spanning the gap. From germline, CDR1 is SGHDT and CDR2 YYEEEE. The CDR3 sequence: CASSLAGGLGTGELFF. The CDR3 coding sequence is TGTGCCAGCAGCTTGGCAGGAGGTTTGGGGACCGGGGAGCTGTTTTTT.

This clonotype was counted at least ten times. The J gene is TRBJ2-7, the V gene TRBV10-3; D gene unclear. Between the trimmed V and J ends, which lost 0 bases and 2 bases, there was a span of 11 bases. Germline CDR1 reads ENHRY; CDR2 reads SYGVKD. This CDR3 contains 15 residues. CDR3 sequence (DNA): TGTGCCATCAGTGAGTCCGACCGAACCCCCTACGAGCAGTACTTC. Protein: CAISESDRTPYEQYF.

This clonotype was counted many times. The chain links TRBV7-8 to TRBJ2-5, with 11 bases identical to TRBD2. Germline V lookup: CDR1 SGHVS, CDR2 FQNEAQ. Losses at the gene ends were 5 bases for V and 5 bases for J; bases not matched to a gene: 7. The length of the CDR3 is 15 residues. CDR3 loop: CASSKTSGSLETQYF. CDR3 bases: TGTGCCAGCAGCAAAACTAGCGGGAGTTTGGAGACCCAGTACTTC.

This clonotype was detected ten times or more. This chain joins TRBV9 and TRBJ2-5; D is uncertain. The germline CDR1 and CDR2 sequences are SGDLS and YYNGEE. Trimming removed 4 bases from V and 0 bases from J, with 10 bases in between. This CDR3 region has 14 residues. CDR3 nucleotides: TGTGCCAGCAGCCCTCAGACGAACCAAGAGACCCAGTACTTC. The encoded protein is CASSPQTNQETQYF.

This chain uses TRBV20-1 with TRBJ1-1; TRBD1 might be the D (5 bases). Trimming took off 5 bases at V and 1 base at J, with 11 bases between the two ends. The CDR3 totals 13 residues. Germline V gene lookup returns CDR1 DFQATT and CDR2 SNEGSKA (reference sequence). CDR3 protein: CSAVRQTNTEAFF. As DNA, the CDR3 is TGCAGTGCTGTGCGACAGACGAACACTGAAGCTTTCTTT.

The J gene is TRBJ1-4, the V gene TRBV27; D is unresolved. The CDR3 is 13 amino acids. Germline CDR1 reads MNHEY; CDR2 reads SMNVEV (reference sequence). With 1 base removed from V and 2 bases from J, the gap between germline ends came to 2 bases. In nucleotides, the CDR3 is TGTGCCAGCAGTTTATGGACTAATGAAAAACTGTTTTTT. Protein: CASSLWTNEKLFF.

The CDR3 sequence: CASSPDRSGVQPQHF. As DNA, the CDR3 is TGTGCCAGCAGCCCAGATCGGTCAGGAGTTCAGCCCCAGCATTTT. V and J are TRBV7-8 and TRBJ1-5; D unclear. The CDR3 runs 15 residues. Trimming pared 5 bases from V and 6 bases from J, leaving 17 bases between. Germline CDR1 SGHVS, CDR2 FQNEAQ.

This chain's CDR3 is CSVEDGWGYQPQHF. The CDR3, as DNA: TGCAGCGTTGAGGACGGTTGGGGCTATCAGCCCCAGCATTTT. V usage is TRBV29-1 and J usage is TRBJ1-5; a possible D gene is TRBD1 (5 bases). CDR1 and CDR2 from the germline V gene are SQVTM and ANQGSEA. Between the trimmed V and J ends, which lost 3 bases and 5 bases, there was a span of 14 bases. The CDR3 loop spans 14 amino acids.

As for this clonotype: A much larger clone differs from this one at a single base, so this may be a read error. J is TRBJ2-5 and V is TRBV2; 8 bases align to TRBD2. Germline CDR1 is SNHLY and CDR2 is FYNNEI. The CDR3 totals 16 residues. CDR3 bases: TGTGCCAGCAGCTACGCCGGGATAGCGGGAATAGAGACCCAGTGCTTC. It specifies CASSYAGIAGIETQCF.

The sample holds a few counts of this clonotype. The CDR3 DNA follows: TGTGCCAGCAGTCCCCTCCGCCGGGAGGGGCCTCACTCTGGGGCCAACGTCCTGACTTTC. It translates to CASSPLRREGPHSGANVLTF. This chain connects TRBV6-5 to TRBJ2-6; 8 positions agree with TRBD2. With V trimmed by 5 bases and J by 0 bases, 15 bases remained unmatched. Germline assignment: CDR1 MNHEY and CDR2 SVGAGI. The CDR3 contains 20 residues.

In DNA form, the CDR3 reads TGTGCCACCAGCACAGGGGGCAGCGTCCTGACTTTC. It is translated as CATSTGGSVLTF. V is TRBV15 and J is TRBJ2-6; TRBD1 aligns across 8 bases. The V and J ends lost 4 bases and 12 bases, in that order; junction bases with no gene match: 2. Germline CDR1 and CDR2: LNHNV and YYDKDF (reference sequence). The CDR3 covers 12 residues.

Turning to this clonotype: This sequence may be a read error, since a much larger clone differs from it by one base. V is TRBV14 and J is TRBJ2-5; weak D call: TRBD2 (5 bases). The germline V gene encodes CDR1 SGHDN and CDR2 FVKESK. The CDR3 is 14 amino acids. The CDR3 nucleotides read TGTGCCAGCAGCCAACTAGCAGGCAAGGTGACCCGGTACTTC. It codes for CASSQLAGKVTRYF.

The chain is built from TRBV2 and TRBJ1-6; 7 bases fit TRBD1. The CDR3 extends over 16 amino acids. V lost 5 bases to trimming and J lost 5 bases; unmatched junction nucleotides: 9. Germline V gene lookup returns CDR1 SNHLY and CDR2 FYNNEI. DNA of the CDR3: TGTGCCAGCAGTCCGGAGGGACAGCGCAATAATTCACCCCTCCACTTT. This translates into CASSPEGQRNNSPLHF. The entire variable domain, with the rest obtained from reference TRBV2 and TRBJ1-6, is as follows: EPEVTQTPSHQVTQMGQEVILRCVPISNHLYFYWYRQILGQKVEFLVSFYNNEISEKSEIFDDQFSVERPDGSNFTLKIRSTKLEDSAMYFCASSPEGQRNNSPLHFGNGTRLTVT.

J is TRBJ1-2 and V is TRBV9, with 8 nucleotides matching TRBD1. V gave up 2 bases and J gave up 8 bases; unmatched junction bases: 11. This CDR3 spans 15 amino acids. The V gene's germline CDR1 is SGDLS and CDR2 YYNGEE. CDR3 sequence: CASSVGTGGSRGYTF. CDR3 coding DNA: TGTGCCAGCAGCGTCGGTACAGGGGGGTCTCGGGGCTACACCTTC. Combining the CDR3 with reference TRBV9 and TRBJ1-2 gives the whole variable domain DSGVTQTPKHLITATGQRVTLRCSPRSGDLSVYWYQQSLDQGLQFLIQYYNGEERAKGNILERFSAQQFPDLHSELNLSSLELGDSALYFCASSVGTGGSRGYTFGSGTRLTVV.

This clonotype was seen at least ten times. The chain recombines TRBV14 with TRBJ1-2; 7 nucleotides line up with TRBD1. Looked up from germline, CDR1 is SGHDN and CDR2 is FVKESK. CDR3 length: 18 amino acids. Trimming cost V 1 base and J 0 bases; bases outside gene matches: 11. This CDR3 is CASSQVPRRDRSNYGYTF. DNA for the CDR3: TGTGCCAGCAGCCAAGTTCCACGGCGGGACAGATCTAACTATGGCTACACCTTC. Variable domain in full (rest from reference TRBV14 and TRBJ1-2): EAGVTQFPSHSVIEKGQTVTLRCDPISGHDNLYWYRRVMGKEIKFLLHFVKESKQDESGMPNNRFLAERTGGTYSTLKVQPAELEDSGVYFCASSQVPRRDRSNYGYTFGSGTRLTVV.

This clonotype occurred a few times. This chain's CDR3 is CASKFVTGELFF. CDR3 coding DNA: TGTGCCAGCAAGTTCGTTACCGGGGAGCTGTTTTTT. The V call is TRBV12-3 or TRBV12-4, the J call TRBJ2-2; D gene ambiguous. The CDR3 is 12 amino acids. V was cut by 7 bases and J by 5 bases, with 8 bases left in between.

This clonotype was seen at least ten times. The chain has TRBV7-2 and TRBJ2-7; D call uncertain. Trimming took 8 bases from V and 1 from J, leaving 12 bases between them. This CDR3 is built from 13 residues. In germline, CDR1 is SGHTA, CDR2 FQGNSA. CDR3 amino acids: CASGNSRSYEQYF. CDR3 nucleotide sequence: TGTGCCAGCGGAAACTCCCGATCCTACGAGCAGTACTTC. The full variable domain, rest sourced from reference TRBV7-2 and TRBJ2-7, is GAGVSQSPSNKVTEKGKDVELRCDPISGHTALYWYRQSLGQGLEFLIYFQGNSAPDKSGLPSDRFSAERTGGSVSTLTIQRTQQEDSAVYLCASGNSRSYEQYFGPGTRLTVT.

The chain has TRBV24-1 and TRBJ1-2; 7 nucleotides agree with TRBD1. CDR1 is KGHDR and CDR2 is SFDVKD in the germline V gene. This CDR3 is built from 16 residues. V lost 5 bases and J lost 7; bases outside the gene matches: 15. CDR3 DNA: TGTGCCACCAGTGCTCCTTCGGTCAGGGGGTTGGGTGGCTACACCTTC. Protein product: CATSAPSVRGLGGYTF.

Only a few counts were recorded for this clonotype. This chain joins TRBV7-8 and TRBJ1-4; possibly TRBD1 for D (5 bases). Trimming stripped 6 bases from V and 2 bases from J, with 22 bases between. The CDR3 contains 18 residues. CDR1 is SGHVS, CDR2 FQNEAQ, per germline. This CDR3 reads CASSYARPQGSTNEKLFF. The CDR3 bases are TGTGCCAGCAGTTACGCCCGACCTCAGGGATCGACTAATGAAAAACTGTTTTTT.

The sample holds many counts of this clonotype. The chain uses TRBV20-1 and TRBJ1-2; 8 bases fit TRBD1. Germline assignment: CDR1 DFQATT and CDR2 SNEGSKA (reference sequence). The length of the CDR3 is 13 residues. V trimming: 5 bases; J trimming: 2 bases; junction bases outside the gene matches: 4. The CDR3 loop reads CSAAGGANYGYTF. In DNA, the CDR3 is TGCAGTGCTGCAGGGGGCGCAAACTATGGCTACACCTTC.

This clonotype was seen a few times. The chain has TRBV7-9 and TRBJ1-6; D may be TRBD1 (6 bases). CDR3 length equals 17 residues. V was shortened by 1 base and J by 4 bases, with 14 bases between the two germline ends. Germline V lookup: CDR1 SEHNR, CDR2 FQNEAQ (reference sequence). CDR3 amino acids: CASSLGDRPAYNSPLHF. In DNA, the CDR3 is TGTGCCAGCAGCTTAGGCGACAGGCCGGCATATAATTCACCCCTCCACTTT. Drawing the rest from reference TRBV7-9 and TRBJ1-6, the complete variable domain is DTGVSQNPRHKITKRGQNVTFRCDPISEHNRLYWYRQTLGQGPEFLTYFQNEAQLEKSRLLSDRFSAERPKGSFSTLEIQRTEQGDSAMYLCASSLGDRPAYNSPLHFGNGTRLTVT.

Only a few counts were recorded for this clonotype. Here the CDR3 reads CSVPLGGLEDEQYF. The DNA for the CDR3 is TGCAGCGTACCTCTGGGGGGATTGGAGGACGAGCAGTACTTC. The genes are TRBV29-1 and TRBJ2-7, with D perhaps TRBD2 (6 bases). Trimming cost V 6 bases and J 5 bases, with 20 bases left between them. This CDR3 has 14 amino acids. The germline CDR1 and CDR2 sequences are SQVTM and ANQGSEA.